One sample yielded the 4 T cell receptor beta chains listed below, sequenced in a study of T cell responses to AZD1222 COVID-19 vaccine. Here immunoSEQ multiplex PCR was the method, and the copy in TCRdb shows in-frame clones only, minus some. The table records 120,000 or so clones, approximately 90% of them present only once. The sample here was peripheral blood, taken 28 days after the second AZD1222 dose. The receptors derive from an adult who received the AZD1222 COVID-19 vaccine.

The J gene is TRBJ1-1, the V gene TRBV11-1; the D is unclear. CDR1 and CDR2 from the germline V gene are SGHAT and FQDESV (reference sequence). Between the trimmed V and J ends, which lost 4 bases and 6 bases, there was a span of 9 bases. This CDR3 is built from 12 residues. CDR3 in DNA: TGTGCCAGCAGCTCAGTTTACCCTGAAGCTTTCTTT. Protein sequence: CASSSVYPEAFF.

V and J are TRBV27 and TRBJ2-3; 11 bases match TRBD1. CDR1 and CDR2 (germline): MNHEY, SMNVEV (reference sequence). This CDR3 spans 15 amino acids. V shed 6 bases and J 1 base; nucleotides not matched to a gene: 3. The CDR3 spells CASSLGQGGTDTQYF. The DNA of the CDR3 is TGTGCCAGCAGCTTGGGACAGGGGGGCACAGATACGCAGTATTTT.

CDR3 protein: CASSFQQGNTEAFF. The CDR3 DNA sequence: TGTGCCAGTAGTTTTCAACAGGGGAACACTGAAGCTTTCTTT. V usage is TRBV19 and J usage is TRBJ1-1; possibly TRBD1 for D (6 bases). Trimming took off 5 bases at V and 1 base at J, with 11 bases between the two ends. The CDR3 runs 14 residues. In germline, CDR1 is LNHDA, CDR2 SQIVND (reference sequence).

The V and J genes are TRBV5-8 and TRBJ2-3; a possible D gene is TRBD1 (6 bases). The V end lost 4 bases, the J end lost 2 bases, and 17 bases lay between the germline ends. The CDR3 covers 16 residues. Germline CDR1 and CDR2: SGHTS and YDEGEE. The chain's CDR3 is CASSPTAGDYTDTQYF. The CDR3 nucleotides read TGTGCCAGCAGCCCTACCGCAGGGGATTACACAGATACGCAGTATTTT.